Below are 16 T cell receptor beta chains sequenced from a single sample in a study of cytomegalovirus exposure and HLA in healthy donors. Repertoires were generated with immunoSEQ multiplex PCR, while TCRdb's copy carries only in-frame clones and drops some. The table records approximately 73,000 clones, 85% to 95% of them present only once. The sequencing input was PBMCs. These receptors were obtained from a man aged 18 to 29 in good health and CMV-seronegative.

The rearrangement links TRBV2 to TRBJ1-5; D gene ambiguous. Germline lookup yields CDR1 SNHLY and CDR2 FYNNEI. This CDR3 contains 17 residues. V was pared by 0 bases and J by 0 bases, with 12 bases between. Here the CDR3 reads CASSEAGRTYSNQPQHF. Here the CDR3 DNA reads TGTGCCAGCAGTGAAGCTGGGCGAACTTATAGCAATCAGCCCCAGCATTTT. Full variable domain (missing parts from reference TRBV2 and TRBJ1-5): EPEVTQTPSHQVTQMGQEVILRCVPISNHLYFYWYRQILGQKVEFLVSFYNNEISEKSEIFDDQFSVERPDGSNFTLKIRSTKLEDSAMYFCASSEAGRTYSNQPQHFGDGTRLSIL.

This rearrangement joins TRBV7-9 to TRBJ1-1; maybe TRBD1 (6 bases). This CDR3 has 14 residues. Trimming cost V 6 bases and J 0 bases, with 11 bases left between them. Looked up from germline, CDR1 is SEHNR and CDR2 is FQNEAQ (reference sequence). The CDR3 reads CASRETGMNTEAFF. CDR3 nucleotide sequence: TGTGCCAGCAGGGAGACAGGTATGAACACTGAAGCTTTCTTT.

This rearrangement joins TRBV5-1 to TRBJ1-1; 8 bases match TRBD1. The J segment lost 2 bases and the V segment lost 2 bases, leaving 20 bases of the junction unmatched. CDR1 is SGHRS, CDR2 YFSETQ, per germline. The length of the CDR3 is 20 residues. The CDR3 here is CASSFSFGVWGDRRNTEAFF. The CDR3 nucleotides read TGCGCCAGCAGCTTTTCTTTCGGAGTTTGGGGGGACAGGAGAAACACTGAAGCTTTCTTT.

The CDR3 sequence: CASSILGDRGPGTEAFF. The DNA of the CDR3 is TGTGCCAGTAGTATCTTGGGGGACAGGGGGCCGGGCACTGAAGCTTTCTTT. The rearrangement links TRBV19 to TRBJ1-1; 12 nucleotides match TRBD1. CDR1 is LNHDA, CDR2 SQIVND, per germline (reference sequence). The CDR3 contains 17 residues. With 3 bases clipped from V and 4 bases from J, the junction kept 9 bases outside the gene matches.

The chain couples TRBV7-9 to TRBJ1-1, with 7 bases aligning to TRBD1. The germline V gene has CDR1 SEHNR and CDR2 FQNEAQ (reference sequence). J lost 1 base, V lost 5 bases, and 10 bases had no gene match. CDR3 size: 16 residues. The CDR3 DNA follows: TGTGCCAGCAGCCGAATCCCGGGACAGACGAACACTGAAGCTTTCTTT. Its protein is CASSRIPGQTNTEAFF.

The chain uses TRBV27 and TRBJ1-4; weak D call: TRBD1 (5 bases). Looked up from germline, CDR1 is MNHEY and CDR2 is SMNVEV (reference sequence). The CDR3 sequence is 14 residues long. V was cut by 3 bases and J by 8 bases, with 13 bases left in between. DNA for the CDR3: TGTGCCAGCAGTTTCGGGGGAGTAGGCGAAAAACTGTTTTTT. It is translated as CASSFGGVGEKLFF.

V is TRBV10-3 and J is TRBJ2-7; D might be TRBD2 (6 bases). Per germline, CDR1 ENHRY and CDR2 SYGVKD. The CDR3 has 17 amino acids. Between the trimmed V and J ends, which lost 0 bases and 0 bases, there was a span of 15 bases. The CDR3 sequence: CAISESPSEGSSYEQYF. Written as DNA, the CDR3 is TGTGCCATCAGTGAGTCTCCGTCGGAGGGGAGCTCCTACGAGCAGTACTTC.

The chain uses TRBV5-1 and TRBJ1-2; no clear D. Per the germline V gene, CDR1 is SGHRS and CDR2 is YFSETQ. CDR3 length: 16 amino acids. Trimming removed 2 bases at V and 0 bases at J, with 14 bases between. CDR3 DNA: TGCGCCAGCAGCTTTAATCTGTCAGGTTCTAACTATGGCTACACCTTC. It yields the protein CASSFNLSGSNYGYTF. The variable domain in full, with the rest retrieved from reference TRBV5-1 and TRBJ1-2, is KAGVTQTPRYLIKTRGQQVTLSCSPISGHRSVSWYQQTPGQGLQFLFEYFSETQRNKGNFPGRFSGRQFSNSRSEMNVSTLELGDSALYLCASSFNLSGSNYGYTFGSGTRLTVV.

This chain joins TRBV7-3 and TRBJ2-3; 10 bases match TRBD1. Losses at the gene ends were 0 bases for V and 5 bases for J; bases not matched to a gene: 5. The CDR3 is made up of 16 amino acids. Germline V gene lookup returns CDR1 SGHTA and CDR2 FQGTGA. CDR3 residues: CASSLTGTGAGDTQYF. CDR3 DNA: TGTGCCAGCAGCTTAACGGGGACAGGGGCAGGAGATACGCAGTATTTT.

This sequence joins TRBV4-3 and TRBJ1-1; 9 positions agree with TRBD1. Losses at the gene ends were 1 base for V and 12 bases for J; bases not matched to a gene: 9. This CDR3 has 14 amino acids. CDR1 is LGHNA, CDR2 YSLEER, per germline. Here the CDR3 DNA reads TGCGCCAGCAGCCAAGGCCCCGGGACAGGGCTGACTTTCTTT. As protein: CASSQGPGTGLTFF.

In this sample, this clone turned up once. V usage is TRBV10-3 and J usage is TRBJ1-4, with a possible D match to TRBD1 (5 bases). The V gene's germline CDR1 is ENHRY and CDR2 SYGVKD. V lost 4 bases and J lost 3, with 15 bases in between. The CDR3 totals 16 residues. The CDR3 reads CAISGQPGHANEKLFF. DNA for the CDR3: TGTGCCATCAGTGGACAGCCGGGCCACGCTAATGAAAAACTGTTTTTT.

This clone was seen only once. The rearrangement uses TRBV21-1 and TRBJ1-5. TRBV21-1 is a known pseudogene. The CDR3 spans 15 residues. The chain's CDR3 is CASSKGAGDNQPQHF. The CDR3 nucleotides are TGTGCCAGCAGCAAAGGTGCCGGGGACAATCAGCCCCAGCATTTT.

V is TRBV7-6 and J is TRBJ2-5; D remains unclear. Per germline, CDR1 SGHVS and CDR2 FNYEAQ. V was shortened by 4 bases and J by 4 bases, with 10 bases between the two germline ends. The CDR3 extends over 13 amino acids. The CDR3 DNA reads TGTGCCAGCAGCTCCTCCCCCCGAGAGACCCAGTACTTC. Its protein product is CASSSSPRETQYF. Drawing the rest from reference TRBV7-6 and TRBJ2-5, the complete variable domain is GAGVSQSPRYKVTKRGQDVALRCDPISGHVSLYWYRQALGQGPEFLTYFNYEAQQDKSGLPNDRFSAERPEGSISTLTIQRTEQRDSAMYRCASSSSPRETQYFGPGTRLLVL.

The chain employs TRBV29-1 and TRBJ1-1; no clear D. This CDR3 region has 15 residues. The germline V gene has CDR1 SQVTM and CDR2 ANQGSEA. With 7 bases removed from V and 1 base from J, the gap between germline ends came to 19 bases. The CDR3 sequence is CSAPISLGANTEAFF. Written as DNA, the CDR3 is TGCAGCGCCCCGATCTCTTTGGGAGCGAACACTGAAGCTTTCTTT.

As DNA, the CDR3 is TGTGCCAGCAGTTCCCTAGGGGCGGGGCGTCCCGATACGCAGTATTTT. This gives the protein CASSSLGAGRPDTQYF. The gene calls are TRBV6-4 and TRBJ2-3; tentatively, D is TRBD2 (6 bases). Germline-derived CDR1 and CDR2 are MRHNA and SNTAGT. This CDR3 spans 16 amino acids. The germline V and J ends were trimmed by 5 bases and 6 bases, with 21 bases remaining between them.

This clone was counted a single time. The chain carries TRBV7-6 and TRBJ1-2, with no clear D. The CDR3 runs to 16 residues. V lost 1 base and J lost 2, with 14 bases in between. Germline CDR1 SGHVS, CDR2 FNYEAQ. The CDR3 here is CASSLGSTVPNYGYTF. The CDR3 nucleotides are TGTGCCAGCAGCTTAGGAAGCACAGTACCCAACTATGGCTACACCTTC.